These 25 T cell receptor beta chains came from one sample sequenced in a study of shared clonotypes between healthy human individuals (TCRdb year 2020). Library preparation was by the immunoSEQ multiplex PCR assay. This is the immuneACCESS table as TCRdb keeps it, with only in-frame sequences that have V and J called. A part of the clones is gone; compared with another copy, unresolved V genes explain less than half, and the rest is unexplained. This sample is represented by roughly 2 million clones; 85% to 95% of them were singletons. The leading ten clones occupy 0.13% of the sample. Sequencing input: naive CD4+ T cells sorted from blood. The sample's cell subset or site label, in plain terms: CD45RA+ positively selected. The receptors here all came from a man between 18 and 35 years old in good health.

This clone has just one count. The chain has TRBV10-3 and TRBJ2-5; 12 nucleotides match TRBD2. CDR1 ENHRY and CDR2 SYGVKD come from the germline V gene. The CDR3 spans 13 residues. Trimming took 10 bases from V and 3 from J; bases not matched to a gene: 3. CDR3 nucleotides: TGTGCCACCCGACTAGCGGGGGAAGAGACCCAGTACTTC. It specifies CATRLAGEETQYF.

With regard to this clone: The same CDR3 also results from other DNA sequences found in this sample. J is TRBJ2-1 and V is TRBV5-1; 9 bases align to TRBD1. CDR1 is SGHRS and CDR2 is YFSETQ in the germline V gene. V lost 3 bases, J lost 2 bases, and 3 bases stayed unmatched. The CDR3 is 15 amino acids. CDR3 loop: CASSSRDRAYNEQFF. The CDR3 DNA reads TGCGCCAGCAGCTCCCGGGACAGGGCCTACAATGAGCAGTTCTTC.

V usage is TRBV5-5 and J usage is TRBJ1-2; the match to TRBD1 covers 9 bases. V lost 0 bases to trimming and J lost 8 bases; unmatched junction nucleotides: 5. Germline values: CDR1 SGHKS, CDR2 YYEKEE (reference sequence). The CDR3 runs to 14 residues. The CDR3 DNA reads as TGTGCCAGCAGCTTGGGACAGGGGGAGAAAGGCTACACCTTC. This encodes CASSLGQGEKGYTF.

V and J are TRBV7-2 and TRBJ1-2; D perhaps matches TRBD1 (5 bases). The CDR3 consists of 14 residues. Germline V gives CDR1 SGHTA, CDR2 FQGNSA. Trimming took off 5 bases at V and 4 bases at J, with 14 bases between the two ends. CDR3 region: CASSRDSQSYGYTF. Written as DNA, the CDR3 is TGTGCCAGCAGCCGTGACAGCCAATCCTATGGCTACACCTTC.

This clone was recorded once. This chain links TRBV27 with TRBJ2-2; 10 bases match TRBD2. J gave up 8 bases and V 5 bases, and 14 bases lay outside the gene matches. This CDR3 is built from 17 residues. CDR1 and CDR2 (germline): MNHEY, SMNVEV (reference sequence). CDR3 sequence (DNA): TGTGCCAGCAGTCAATCAGGGAGCGGGAGGGCTTTGGGGGAGCTGTTTTTT. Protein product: CASSQSGSGRALGELFF.

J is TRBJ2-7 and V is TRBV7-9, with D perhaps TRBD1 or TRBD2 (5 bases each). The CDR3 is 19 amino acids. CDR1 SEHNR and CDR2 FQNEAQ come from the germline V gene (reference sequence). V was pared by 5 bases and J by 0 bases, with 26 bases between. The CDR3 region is CASSPQNWGKQDHSYEQYF. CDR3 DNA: TGTGCCAGCAGCCCCCAGAATTGGGGGAAACAGGACCACTCCTACGAGCAGTACTTC.

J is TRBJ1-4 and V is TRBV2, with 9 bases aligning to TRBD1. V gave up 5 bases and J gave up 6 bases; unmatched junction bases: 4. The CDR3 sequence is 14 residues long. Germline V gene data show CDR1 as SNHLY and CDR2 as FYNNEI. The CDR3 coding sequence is TGTGCCAGCAGTTGGGACAGGGCGGATGAAAAACTGTTTTTT. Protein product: CASSWDRADEKLFF.

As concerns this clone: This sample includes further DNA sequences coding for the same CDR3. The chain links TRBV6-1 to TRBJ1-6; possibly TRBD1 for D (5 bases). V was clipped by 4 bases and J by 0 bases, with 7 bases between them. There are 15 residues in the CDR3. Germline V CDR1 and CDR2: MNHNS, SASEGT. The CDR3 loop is CASSGGSSYNSPLHF. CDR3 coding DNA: TGTGCCAGCAGTGGGGGGAGCTCCTATAATTCACCCCTCCACTTT.

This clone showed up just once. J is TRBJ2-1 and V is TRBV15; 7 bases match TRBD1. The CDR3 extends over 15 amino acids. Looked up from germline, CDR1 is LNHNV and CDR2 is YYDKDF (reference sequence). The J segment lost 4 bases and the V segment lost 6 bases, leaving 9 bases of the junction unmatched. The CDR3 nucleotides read TGTGCCACCAGAATAGTGGGACAGAGATACAATGAGCAGTTCTTC. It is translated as CATRIVGQRYNEQFF.

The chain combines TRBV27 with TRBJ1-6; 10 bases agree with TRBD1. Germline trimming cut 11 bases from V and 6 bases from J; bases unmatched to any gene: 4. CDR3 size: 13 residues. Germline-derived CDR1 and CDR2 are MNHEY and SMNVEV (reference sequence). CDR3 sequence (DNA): TGTGCCGGGGGACAGGGGCGTAATTCACCCCTCCACTTT. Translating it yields CAGGQGRNSPLHF.

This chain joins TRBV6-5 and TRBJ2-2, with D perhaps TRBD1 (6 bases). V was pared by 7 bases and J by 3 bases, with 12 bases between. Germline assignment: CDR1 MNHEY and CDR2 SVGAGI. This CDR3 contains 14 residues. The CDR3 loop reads CASNTGSYTGELFF. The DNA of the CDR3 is TGTGCCAGCAATACAGGGAGCTACACCGGGGAGCTGTTTTTT.

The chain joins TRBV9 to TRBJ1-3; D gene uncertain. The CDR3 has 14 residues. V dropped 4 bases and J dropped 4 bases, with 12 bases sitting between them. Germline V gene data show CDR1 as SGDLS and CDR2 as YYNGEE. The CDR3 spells CASSLETLGNTIYF. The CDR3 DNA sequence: TGTGCCAGCAGCTTAGAAACGTTAGGAAACACCATATATTTT.

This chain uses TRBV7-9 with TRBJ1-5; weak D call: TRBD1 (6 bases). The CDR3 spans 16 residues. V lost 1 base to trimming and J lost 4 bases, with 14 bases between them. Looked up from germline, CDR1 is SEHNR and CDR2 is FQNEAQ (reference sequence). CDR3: CASSLDGRGPNQPQHF. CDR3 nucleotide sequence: TGTGCCAGCAGCTTAGACGGCAGGGGCCCAAATCAGCCCCAGCATTTT.

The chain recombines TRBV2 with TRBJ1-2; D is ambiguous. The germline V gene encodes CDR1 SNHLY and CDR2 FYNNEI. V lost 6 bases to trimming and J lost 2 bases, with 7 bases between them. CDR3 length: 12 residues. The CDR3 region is CASRQENYGYTF. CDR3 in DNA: TGTGCCAGCAGACAAGAGAACTATGGCTACACCTTC.

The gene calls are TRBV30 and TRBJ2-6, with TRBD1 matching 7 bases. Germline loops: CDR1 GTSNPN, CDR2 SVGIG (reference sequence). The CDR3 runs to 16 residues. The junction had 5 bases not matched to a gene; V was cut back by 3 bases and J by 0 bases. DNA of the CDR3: TGTGCCTGGAGCGCCGACAGGGTCTCTGGGGCCAACGTCCTGACTTTC. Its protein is CAWSADRVSGANVLTF.

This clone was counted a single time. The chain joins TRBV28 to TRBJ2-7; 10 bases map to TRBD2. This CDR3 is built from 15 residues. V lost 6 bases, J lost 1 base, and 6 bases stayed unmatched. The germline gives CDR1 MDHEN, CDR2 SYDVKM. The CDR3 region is CASRIELAGSYEQYF. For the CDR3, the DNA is TGTGCCAGCAGGATCGAACTAGCGGGGTCCTACGAGCAGTACTTC.

The DNA of the CDR3 is TGTGCCAGCAGCCACCGGGACCCTCTAGATACGCAGTATTTT. Its translation is CASSHRDPLDTQYF. The chain links TRBV7-2 to TRBJ2-3; possibly TRBD1 or TRBD2 for D (5 bases each). Germline V gives CDR1 SGHTA, CDR2 FQGNSA. The CDR3 loop spans 14 amino acids. Trimming left V 5 bases short and J 5 bases short, with 14 bases between.

In DNA form, the CDR3 reads TGTGCCAGCAGCCTCAGGGGAGAGAGCCAAGAGACCCAGTACTTC. It codes for CASSLRGESQETQYF. The rearrangement links TRBV5-4 to TRBJ2-5, with D perhaps matching TRBD1 (6 bases). Germline V CDR1 and CDR2: SGHNT, YYREEE (reference sequence). V lost 4 bases and J 1 base, leaving 14 bases between the germline ends. The length of the CDR3 is 15 residues.

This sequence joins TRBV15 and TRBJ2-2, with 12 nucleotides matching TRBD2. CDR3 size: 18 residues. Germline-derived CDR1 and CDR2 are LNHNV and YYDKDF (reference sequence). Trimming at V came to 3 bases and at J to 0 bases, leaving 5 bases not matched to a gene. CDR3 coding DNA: TGTGCCACCAGCAGGGGACTAGCGGGTACCGCGAACACCGGGGAGCTGTTTTTT. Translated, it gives CATSRGLAGTANTGELFF. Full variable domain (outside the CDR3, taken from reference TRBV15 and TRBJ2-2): DAMVIQNPRYQVTQFGKPVTLSCSQTLNHNVMYWYQQKSSQAPKLLFHYYDKDFNNEADTPDNFQSRRPNTSFCFLDIRSPGLGDTAMYLCATSRGLAGTANTGELFFGEGSRLTVL.

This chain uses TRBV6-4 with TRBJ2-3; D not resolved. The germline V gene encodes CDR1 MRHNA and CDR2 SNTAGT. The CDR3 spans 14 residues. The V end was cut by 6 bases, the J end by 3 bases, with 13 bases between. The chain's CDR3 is CASSITLNTDTQYF. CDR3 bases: TGTGCCAGCAGCATCACCTTAAATACAGATACGCAGTATTTT.

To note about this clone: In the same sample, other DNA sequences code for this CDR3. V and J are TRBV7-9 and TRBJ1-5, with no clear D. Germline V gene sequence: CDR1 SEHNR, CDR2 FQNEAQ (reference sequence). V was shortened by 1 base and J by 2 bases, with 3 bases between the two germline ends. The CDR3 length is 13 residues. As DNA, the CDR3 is TGTGCCAGCAGCTTAGATGGCAATCAGCCCCAGCATTTT. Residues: CASSLDGNQPQHF.

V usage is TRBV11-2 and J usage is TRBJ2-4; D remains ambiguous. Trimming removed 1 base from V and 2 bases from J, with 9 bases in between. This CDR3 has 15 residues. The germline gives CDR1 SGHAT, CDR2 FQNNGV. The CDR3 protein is CASSLGRATKNIQYF. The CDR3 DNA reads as TGTGCCAGCAGCTTAGGTCGGGCGACCAAAAACATTCAGTACTTC.

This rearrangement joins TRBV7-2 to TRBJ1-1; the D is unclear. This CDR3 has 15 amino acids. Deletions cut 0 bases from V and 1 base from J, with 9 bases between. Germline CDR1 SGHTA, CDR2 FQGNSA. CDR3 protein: CASSLAGRQNTEAFF. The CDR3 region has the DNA TGTGCCAGCAGCTTAGCGGGCAGGCAGAACACTGAAGCTTTCTTT.

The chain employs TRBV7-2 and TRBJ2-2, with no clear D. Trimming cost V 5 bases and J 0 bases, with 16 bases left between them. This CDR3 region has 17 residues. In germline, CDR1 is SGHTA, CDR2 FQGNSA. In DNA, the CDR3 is TGTGCCAGCAGCATTCCCCGGAGACTCACGAACACCGGGGAGCTGTTTTTT. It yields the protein CASSIPRRLTNTGELFF.

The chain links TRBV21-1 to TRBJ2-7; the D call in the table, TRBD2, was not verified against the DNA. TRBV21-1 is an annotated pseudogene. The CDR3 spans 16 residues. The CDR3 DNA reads TGTGCCAGCAGCGAATCGGGTGGGACTAGCGCTTTAGCACAGTACTTC. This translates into CASSESGGTSALAQYF.